Below, 32 T cell receptor beta chains from the same sample are listed, as sequenced in a study of control samples from healthy donors and cancer patients. Profiled with immunoSEQ multiplex PCR; TCRdb holds only in-frame clones, not every one. Here the sample spans around 68,000 clones, about four fifths being singletons. Sequences were obtained from blood. These receptors all stem from a man aged 45-60 years in good health.

This chain links TRBV23-1 with TRBJ1-4; no definite D call. TRBV23-1 is labeled an ORF, and its function is uncertain. The CDR3 is 13 residues long. V was shortened by 2 bases and J by 8 bases, with 9 bases between the two germline ends. CDR3: CASSQLTPEKLFF. DNA for the CDR3: TGCGCCAGCAGTCAACTAACACCCGAAAAACTGTTTTTT.

The rearrangement links TRBV10-1 to TRBJ2-3; unclear D gene. The V gene lost 11 bases and the J gene lost 0 bases, with 12 bases spanning the gap. Germline CDR1 reads WNHNN; CDR2 reads SYGVQD (reference sequence). The CDR3 is made up of 13 amino acids. CDR3 amino acids: CADVADSTDTQYF. In DNA, the CDR3 is TGCGCCGATGTGGCGGATAGCACAGATACGCAGTATTTT.

This chain links TRBV10-2 with TRBJ2-1; the D is unclear. V was shortened by 5 bases and J by 5 bases, with 4 bases between the two germline ends. Germline CDR1 WSHSY, CDR2 SAAADI. CDR3 size: 11 residues. CDR3 in amino acids: CASSFDNEQFF. The CDR3 coding sequence is TGCGCCAGCAGTTTCGACAATGAGCAGTTCTTC.

There are a few counts of this clone. This rearrangement joins TRBV18 to TRBJ2-6; D gene uncertain. V lost 0 bases and J lost 0, with 6 bases in between. Germline CDR1 reads KGHSH; CDR2 reads LQKENI. The CDR3 spans 16 residues. CDR3 sequence (DNA): TGTGCCAGCTCACCACCCATAAGCTCTGGGGCCAACGTCCTGACTTTC. Its translation: CASSPPISSGANVLTF.

V and J are TRBV6-4 and TRBJ2-6; D might be TRBD1 (6 bases). V shed 0 bases and J shed 0 bases, with 9 bases lying between them. This CDR3 spans 17 amino acids. CDR1 and CDR2 (germline): MRHNA, SNTAGT. The CDR3 DNA reads TGTGCCAGCAGTGACTCCAGGGGACCCTCTGGGGCCAACGTCCTGACTTTC. Protein product: CASSDSRGPSGANVLTF.

V gene TRBV12-3 or TRBV12-4 combines with J gene TRBJ1-1; D is ambiguous. The CDR3 is 11 amino acids. Between the trimmed V and J ends, which lost 6 bases and 9 bases, there was a span of 11 bases. CDR3 amino acids: CASSIRTKAFF. The CDR3 region has the DNA TGTGCCAGCAGCATTCGAACAAAAGCTTTCTTT.

The chain joins TRBV5-1 to TRBJ2-1, with D possibly being TRBD1 (8 bases). Trimming shortened V by 3 bases and J by 1 base, and 14 bases separated the two germline ends. The CDR3 has 16 amino acids. Germline CDR1 reads SGHRS; CDR2 reads YFSETQ. This CDR3 reads CASSSIQGGSYNEQFF. The CDR3 DNA reads TGCGCCAGCAGCTCGATACAGGGGGGGTCCTACAATGAGCAGTTCTTC.

The rearrangement uses TRBV19 and TRBJ1-4; D is unclear. V was pared by 7 bases and J by 10 bases, with 19 bases between. The CDR3 runs 14 residues. Per germline, CDR1 LNHDA and CDR2 SQIVND (reference sequence). The CDR3 sequence is CASKDETRGGKLFF. The CDR3 DNA follows: TGTGCCAGTAAAGATGAGACCCGCGGTGGAAAACTGTTTTTT.

The V gene is TRBV19, the J gene TRBJ2-1; 10 bases are shared with TRBD1. This CDR3 has 15 amino acids. Trimming removed 4 bases from V and 3 bases from J; junction bases left unmatched: 3. Per germline, CDR1 LNHDA and CDR2 SQIVND (reference sequence). The DNA for the CDR3 is TGTGCCAGTAGTACGACAGGGGGCATCTACAATGAGCAGTTCTTC. It yields the protein CASSTTGGIYNEQFF.

The chain has TRBV24-1 and TRBJ2-7; D is uncertain. This CDR3 has 15 residues. Trimming shortened V by 4 bases and J by 5 bases, and 17 bases separated the two germline ends. Germline V CDR1 and CDR2: KGHDR, SFDVKD. This chain's CDR3 is CATSDSARPRDEQYF. The CDR3 DNA sequence: TGTGCCACCAGTGACTCCGCGAGACCCCGCGACGAGCAGTACTTC.

This chain links TRBV7-2 with TRBJ1-2; tentatively, D is TRBD1 (5 bases). The CDR3 totals 15 residues. Trimming removed 7 bases at V and 7 bases at J, with 22 bases between. CDR1 is SGHTA and CDR2 is FQGNSA in the germline V gene. The CDR3: CASIPNTGGGGGYTF. The DNA for the CDR3 is TGTGCCAGCATCCCAAATACCGGGGGAGGCGGTGGCTACACCTTC.

This chain links TRBV10-3 with TRBJ1-1, with TRBD1 identical over 7 bases. The CDR3 sequence is 15 residues long. Per the germline V gene, CDR1 is ENHRY and CDR2 is SYGVKD. The V and J ends lost 2 bases and 7 bases, in that order; junction bases with no gene match: 10. This CDR3 is CAISETQTGWGEAFF. DNA of the CDR3: TGTGCCATCAGTGAGACCCAGACAGGGTGGGGTGAAGCTTTCTTT.

This chain connects TRBV6-6 to TRBJ1-1, with 9 bases that match TRBD1. V dropped 3 bases and J dropped 8; count of bases not matched to a gene: 10. CDR3 length: 15 amino acids. Germline-derived CDR1 and CDR2 are MNHNY and SVGAGI (reference sequence). The CDR3 sequence is CASSYSTGGHQEAFF. The CDR3, as DNA: TGTGCCAGCAGTTATTCGACAGGGGGACACCAAGAAGCTTTCTTT.

This chain connects TRBV7-9 to TRBJ2-7; a weak D match, TRBD2 (5 bases). Looked up from germline, CDR1 is SEHNR and CDR2 is FQNEAQ (reference sequence). The CDR3 spans 13 residues. V shed 5 bases and J shed 6 bases, with 14 bases lying between them. The CDR3 spells CASSTVSGSEQYF. The DNA for the CDR3 is TGTGCCAGCAGCACCGTCTCGGGGTCCGAGCAGTACTTC.

The chain carries TRBV5-4 and TRBJ2-2; D assignment may be TRBD1 or TRBD2 (5 bases each). This CDR3 region has 16 residues. Trimming shortened V by 3 bases and J by 4 bases, and 16 bases separated the two germline ends. CDR1 SGHNT and CDR2 YYREEE come from the germline V gene (reference sequence). The CDR3 is CASSSSRGAGTGELFF. For the CDR3, the DNA is TGTGCCAGCAGCTCATCCCGAGGGGCGGGCACCGGGGAGCTGTTTTTT. Combining the CDR3 with reference TRBV5-4 and TRBJ2-2 gives the whole variable domain ETGVTQSPTHLIKTRGQQVTLRCSSQSGHNTVSWYQQALGQGPQFIFQYYREEENGRGNFPPRFSGLQFPNYSSELNVNALELDDSALYLCASSSSRGAGTGELFFGEGSRLTVL.

V usage is TRBV25-1 and J usage is TRBJ2-1, with TRBD2 matching 12 bases. Looked up from germline, CDR1 is MGHDK and CDR2 is SYGVNS. The CDR3 contains 16 residues. V lost 1 base to trimming and J lost 7 bases; unmatched junction nucleotides: 5. The CDR3 reads CASSELSSGRVNEQFF. CDR3 DNA sequence: TGTGCCAGCAGTGAATTGTCTAGCGGGAGGGTTAATGAGCAGTTCTTC.

This chain joins TRBV4-3 and TRBJ2-3; D not resolved. The V gene lost 1 base and the J gene lost 5 bases, with 7 bases spanning the gap. In germline, CDR1 is LGHNA, CDR2 YSLEER. This CDR3 comprises 13 residues. The CDR3: CASSQALVDTQYF. Here the CDR3 DNA reads TGCGCCAGCAGCCAAGCGCTCGTAGATACGCAGTATTTT.

V gene TRBV4-1 combines with J gene TRBJ2-7; no definite D call. The CDR3 is 14 residues long. V dropped 0 bases and J dropped 1 base, with 7 bases sitting between them. Germline CDR1 is MGHRA and CDR2 is YSYEKL. The CDR3 nucleotides are TGCGCCAGCAGCCAAGAACACCTTTCCTACGAGCAGTACTTC. Translated, it gives CASSQEHLSYEQYF.

This rearrangement joins TRBV9 to TRBJ2-7, with 8 bases fitting TRBD2. Per the germline V gene, CDR1 is SGDLS and CDR2 is YYNGEE. V shed 8 bases, J shed 5 bases, and the junction held 15 bases outside the gene matches. There are 15 residues in the CDR3. The CDR3 nucleotides read TGTGCCAGAACCCTCGGGACTAGTCGTGCCCACGAGCAGTACTTC. Its protein product is CARTLGTSRAHEQYF. Drawing the rest from reference TRBV9 and TRBJ2-7, the complete variable domain is DSGVTQTPKHLITATGQRVTLRCSPRSGDLSVYWYQQSLDQGLQFLIQYYNGEERAKGNILERFSAQQFPDLHSELNLSSLELGDSALYFCARTLGTSRAHEQYFGPGTRLTVT.

The J gene is TRBJ1-2, the V gene TRBV20-1, with 7 positions matching TRBD1. The CDR3 is 16 residues long. J lost 6 bases, V lost 3 bases, and 16 bases had no gene match. Germline V gene data show CDR1 as DFQATT and CDR2 as SNEGSKA (reference sequence). This CDR3 reads CSASSPREGAINGYTF. In DNA form, the CDR3 reads TGCAGTGCTAGTTCCCCTCGGGAGGGGGCGATTAATGGCTACACCTTC.

This chain uses TRBV5-1 with TRBJ2-1; 8 bases map to TRBD1. CDR3 length equals 15 residues. Trimming took 4 bases from V and 6 from J; bases not matched to a gene: 9. Germline V gene sequence: CDR1 SGHRS, CDR2 YFSETQ. In DNA, the CDR3 is TGCGCCAGCAGCCCGGCCGTTGACAGGGGCAATGAGCAGTTCTTC. Protein sequence: CASSPAVDRGNEQFF. The variable domain in full, with the rest retrieved from reference TRBV5-1 and TRBJ2-1, is KAGVTQTPRYLIKTRGQQVTLSCSPISGHRSVSWYQQTPGQGLQFLFEYFSETQRNKGNFPGRFSGRQFSNSRSEMNVSTLELGDSALYLCASSPAVDRGNEQFFGPGTRLTVL.

The chain employs TRBV11-2 and TRBJ2-4; D not certain. CDR1 is SGHAT and CDR2 is FQNNGV in the germline V gene. Trimming shortened V by 0 bases and J by 0 bases, and 9 bases separated the two germline ends. There are 16 residues in the CDR3. The CDR3 protein is CASSLDLTLAKNIQYF. The CDR3 region has the DNA TGTGCCAGCAGCTTAGATTTAACCTTAGCCAAAAACATTCAGTACTTC.

V gene TRBV20-1 combines with J gene TRBJ1-4; no definite D call. The CDR3 consists of 11 residues. V lost 3 bases to trimming and J lost 5 bases, with 4 bases between them. CDR1 is DFQATT, CDR2 SNEGSKA, per germline (reference sequence). DNA of the CDR3: TGCAGTGCTAGGGGCAATGAAAAACTGTTTTTT. This encodes CSARGNEKLFF.

V and J are TRBV6-2 or TRBV6-3 and TRBJ2-6; 7 bases line up with TRBD1. The CDR3 extends over 17 amino acids. Germline CDR1 reads MNHEY; CDR2 reads SVGEGT. The ends lost 6 bases at V and 1 base at J; junction bases unmatched: 9. The CDR3 loop reads CASSPNLDRSGANVLTF. The CDR3, as DNA: TGTGCCAGCAGCCCAAACTTGGACAGGTCTGGGGCCAACGTCCTGACTTTC.

The chain uses TRBV28 and TRBJ2-7; a possible D gene is TRBD1 (6 bases). V was clipped by 8 bases and J by 2 bases, with 13 bases between them. There are 13 residues in the CDR3. Per the germline V gene, CDR1 is MDHEN and CDR2 is SYDVKM. CDR3 sequence (DNA): TGTGCCAGCCGTATGGACAGTCCCTACGAGCAGTACTTC. Protein: CASRMDSPYEQYF.

A single count supports this clone. The genes are TRBV5-1 and TRBJ2-7; 10 bases agree with TRBD2. The CDR3 contains 14 residues. Germline CDR1 is SGHRS and CDR2 is YFSETQ. V shed 4 bases, J shed 3 bases, and the junction held 4 bases outside the gene matches. The CDR3 is CASSPAGGLYEQYF. CDR3 nucleotides: TGCGCCAGCAGCCCAGCGGGAGGGCTCTACGAGCAGTACTTC.

This chain connects TRBV19 to TRBJ2-7; 12 nucleotides align to TRBD2. Unmatched junction bases numbered 5, after V lost 0 bases and J lost 2 bases. This CDR3 has 17 amino acids. Per germline, CDR1 LNHDA and CDR2 SQIVND (reference sequence). The CDR3 reads CASSIDGLAGGTYEQYF. The CDR3 DNA sequence: TGTGCCAGTAGTATAGATGGGCTAGCGGGAGGGACCTACGAGCAGTACTTC.

CDR3 region: CASSSTGFGYTF. The DNA of the CDR3 is TGTGCCAGCAGCTCTACAGGGTTCGGCTACACCTTC. This rearrangement joins TRBV12-3 or TRBV12-4 to TRBJ1-2; D possibly corresponds to TRBD1 (6 bases). The CDR3 consists of 12 residues. V was shortened by 6 bases and J by 8 bases, with 13 bases between the two germline ends.

The genes are TRBV7-3 and TRBJ2-7, with D perhaps matching TRBD1 (6 bases). V was trimmed by 5 bases and J by 6 bases, leaving 17 bases between them. This CDR3 has 14 amino acids. CDR1 is SGHTA, CDR2 FQGTGA, per germline. The CDR3 DNA reads TGTGCCAGCAGCCCTAACAACGGACAGACCGAGCAGTACTTC. This gives the protein CASSPNNGQTEQYF.

The genes are TRBV30 and TRBJ2-3; D not certain. CDR3 size: 12 residues. V was pared by 7 bases and J by 2 bases, with 10 bases between. Germline V gene lookup returns CDR1 GTSNPN and CDR2 SVGIG (reference sequence). The CDR3 loop reads CASSFNTDTQYF. In DNA form, the CDR3 reads TGTGCCTCCTCGTTCAACACAGATACGCAGTATTTT.

A note on this clone: At one end, the junction sequence differs from germline, possibly due to a read error. The gene calls are TRBV5-1 and TRBJ2-7, with 9 nucleotides matching TRBD2. The CDR3 contains 15 residues. Per the germline V gene, CDR1 is SGHRS and CDR2 is YFSETQ. In DNA form, the CDR3 reads TGCGCCAGCAGCTTGGGAGGGACTAGCTCCTCCGAGCAGTACTTC. Translating it yields CASSLGGTSSSEQYF.

The chain is built from TRBV30 and TRBJ1-2; no reliable D call. V was cut by 1 base and J by 7 bases, with 10 bases left in between. The CDR3 totals 12 residues. The germline V gene encodes CDR1 GTSNPN and CDR2 SVGIG (reference sequence). The CDR3 protein is CAWSGGLGGYTF. CDR3 bases: TGTGCCTGGAGTGGAGGTCTGGGTGGCTACACCTTC.